Below, 30 T cell receptor beta chains from the same sample are listed, as sequenced in a study of T-cell memory formation after mild COVID-19. TCRdb recomputed calls from the 5' RACE reads with MiXCR, one row per CDR3 protein. This sample has 85,000 to 130,000 distinct CDR3 sequences, with roughly 11% found just once. The sample comprised PBMCs or a T cell subset sorted from them (not recorded which). The receptors come from a man aged 18-30 years who had mild COVID-19 (a few samples of this study predate the infection). Cell type and time point are not known.

V is TRBV7-6 and J is TRBJ2-2; D assignment may be TRBD1 or TRBD2 (5 bases each). The CDR3 covers 17 residues. In germline, CDR1 is SGHVS, CDR2 FNYEAQ. Trimming pared 0 bases from V and 0 bases from J, leaving 11 bases between. CDR3 bases: TGTGCCAGCAGCTTAGCCGGGGCACACGCGAACACCGGGGAGCTGTTTTTT. This translates into CASSLAGAHANTGELFF. The whole variable domain, filled in from reference TRBV7-6 and TRBJ2-2, reads GAGVSQSPRYKVTKRGQDVALRCDPISGHVSLYWYRQALGQGPEFLTYFNYEAQQDKSGLPNDRFSAERPEGSISTLTIQRTEQRDSAMYRCASSLAGAHANTGELFFGEGSRLTVL.

The chain couples TRBV4-2 to TRBJ2-3; D is perhaps TRBD1 or TRBD2 (5 bases each). Germline CDR1 reads LGHNA; CDR2 reads YNFKEQ. This CDR3 has 14 residues. V lost 4 bases to trimming and J lost 6 bases, with 14 bases between them. CDR3 sequence reads: CASSPRGRPDTQYF. As DNA, the CDR3 is TGTGCCAGCAGCCCCCGGGGCCGTCCCGATACGCAGTATTTT.

The rearrangement links TRBV10-2 to TRBJ2-3, with D perhaps TRBD1 (5 bases). Trimming removed 3 bases at V and 0 bases at J, with 10 bases between. The CDR3 contains 15 residues. Germline assignment: CDR1 WSHSY and CDR2 SAAADI. This CDR3 reads CASSDPGPSTDTQYF. As DNA, the CDR3 is TGCGCCAGCAGTGACCCAGGGCCTAGCACAGATACGCAGTATTTT.

This clonotype came up many times. For the CDR3, the DNA is TGTGCCAGCAGTTTAACAGACGAAGAGGAGCAGTACTTC. Its translation is CASSLTDEEEQYF. The chain employs TRBV12-3 or TRBV12-4 and TRBJ2-7; D not certain. V lost 2 bases, J lost 7 bases, and 12 bases lay in between. CDR3 length: 13 residues.

This clonotype was seen only a few times. The chain joins TRBV6-6 to TRBJ2-7; 10 bases map to TRBD1. This CDR3 is 14 amino acids long. Germline CDR1 reads MNHNY; CDR2 reads SVGAGI (reference sequence). Trimming cost V 6 bases and J 4 bases; bases outside gene matches: 6. The CDR3 region has the DNA TGTGCCAGCAGCCGGGACAGGGGACGTTACGAGCAGTACTTC. Protein sequence: CASSRDRGRYEQYF.

The sample holds a few counts of this clonotype. The chain carries TRBV19 and TRBJ2-5, with TRBD2 identical over 10 bases. J lost 5 bases, V lost 3 bases, and 6 bases had no gene match. Per the germline V gene, CDR1 is LNHDA and CDR2 is SQIVND (reference sequence). This CDR3 has 15 residues. CDR3 in DNA: TGTGCCAGTAGTATGAGCGGGGGGGCCTGGGAGACCCAGTACTTC. Residues: CASSMSGGAWETQYF.

This clonotype was found a few times. This rearrangement joins TRBV7-9 to TRBJ1-1, with D possibly matching TRBD1 (5 bases). Germline loops: CDR1 SEHNR, CDR2 FQNEAQ (reference sequence). The V end lost 1 base, the J end lost 2 bases, and 11 bases lay between the germline ends. The length of the CDR3 is 15 residues. CDR3 nucleotides: TGTGCCAGCAGCTTAGTTGGGGGGATAAACACTGAAGCTTTCTTT. Its translation is CASSLVGGINTEAFF.

This clonotype was seen a handful of times. The genes are TRBV15 and TRBJ2-7; 11 nucleotides align to TRBD1. CDR3 size: 17 residues. Germline trimming cut 4 bases from V and 2 bases from J; bases unmatched to any gene: 10. CDR1 and CDR2 (germline): LNHNV, YYDKDF (reference sequence). The CDR3 DNA sequence: TGTGCCACCAGCACGGTTGGGACAGGGGGAACTACCTACGAGCAGTACTTC. This codes for CATSTVGTGGTTYEQYF.

In nucleotides, the CDR3 is TGTGCCAGCAGTCTTTATAGCGGGAGCACAGATACGCAGTATTTT. Its translation is CASSLYSGSTDTQYF. The rearrangement joins TRBV12-3 or TRBV12-4 to TRBJ2-3; 7 bases fit TRBD2. J gave up 0 bases and V 5 bases, and 5 bases lay outside the gene matches. The CDR3 spans 15 residues.

In this sample, this clonotype turned up many times. The rearrangement joins TRBV29-1 to TRBJ2-5, with no clear D. This CDR3 region has 10 residues. CDR1 and CDR2 from the germline V gene are SQVTM and ANQGSEA. Trimming left V 3 bases short and J 5 bases short, with 4 bases between. In DNA form, the CDR3 reads TGCAGCGTTGAGAGGGAGACCCAGTACTTC. It yields the protein CSVERETQYF.

This clonotype was counted a few times. The genes are TRBV27 and TRBJ2-5; 11 positions agree with TRBD2. This CDR3 is built from 15 residues. V lost 5 bases and J lost 3; bases outside the gene matches: 5. CDR1 MNHEY and CDR2 SMNVEV come from the germline V gene (reference sequence). CDR3 in DNA: TGTGCCAGCAGTCTGGGGACTAGCGGCAAAGAGACCCAGTACTTC. Its translation: CASSLGTSGKETQYF.

There are a few counts of this clonotype. V gene TRBV4-3 combines with J gene TRBJ2-7; D not certain. Germline V gene lookup returns CDR1 LGHNA and CDR2 YSLEER. With 1 base removed from V and 3 bases from J, the gap between germline ends came to 13 bases. The CDR3 consists of 15 residues. The CDR3 DNA reads TGCGCCAGCAGCCAAGCATCTCCGGTTAACTACGAGCAGTACGTC. This sequence encodes CASSQASPVNYEQYV.

The chain recombines TRBV7-2 with TRBJ2-1; 7 bases map to TRBD1. The V gene end was trimmed by 1 base and the J gene end by 9 bases; junction bases not matched to a gene: 12. Germline assignment: CDR1 SGHTA and CDR2 FQGNSA. The CDR3 sequence is 16 residues long. CDR3 in DNA: TGTGCCAGCAGCTTAGGACAGGGAATAGGAGGTGGTGAGCAGTTCTTC. It encodes CASSLGQGIGGGEQFF.

This rearrangement joins TRBV6-2 or TRBV6-3 to TRBJ1-1; 9 bases agree with TRBD1. This CDR3 is built from 14 residues. J lost 6 bases, V lost 4 bases, and 6 bases had no gene match. From germline, CDR1 is MNHEY and CDR2 SVGEGT. This chain's CDR3 is CASSWDRVFAEAFF. DNA of the CDR3: TGTGCCAGCAGTTGGGACAGGGTCTTCGCTGAAGCTTTCTTT.

The J gene is TRBJ2-2, the V gene TRBV27, with a tentative D call TRBD1 (6 bases). The germline V and J ends were trimmed by 5 bases and 6 bases, with 13 bases remaining between them. The CDR3 loop spans 14 amino acids. Germline-derived CDR1 and CDR2 are MNHEY and SMNVEV (reference sequence). This CDR3 reads CASSLQGPPGELFF. DNA for the CDR3: TGTGCCAGCAGTCTACAGGGTCCCCCCGGGGAGCTGTTTTTT.

This clonotype was counted a few times. The chain employs TRBV3-1 and TRBJ2-1; 7 nucleotides align to TRBD2. CDR3 length: 15 amino acids. Unmatched junction bases numbered 6, after V lost 3 bases and J lost 4 bases. Germline CDR1 reads LGHDT; CDR2 reads YNNKEL (reference sequence). This CDR3 reads CASSQVGRGYNEQFF. The CDR3 DNA reads as TGTGCCAGCAGCCAGGTGGGGCGGGGGTACAATGAGCAGTTCTTC.

The table lists this clonotype with a few counts. The chain joins TRBV5-6 to TRBJ2-1; D is ambiguous. Germline V CDR1 and CDR2: SGHDT, YYEEEE. V was clipped by 5 bases and J by 12 bases, with 6 bases between them. There are 9 residues in the CDR3. In nucleotides, the CDR3 is TGTGCCAGCAGGTCTTCGCAGTTCTTC. Protein: CASRSSQFF.

CDR3 sequence (DNA): TGTGCCAGCAGCGTAACCGACGAAGGGGCTTATGAGCAGTTCTTC. Its protein is CASSVTDEGAYEQFF. The rearrangement uses TRBV9 and TRBJ2-1, with a tentative D call TRBD1 (5 bases). The CDR3 runs 15 residues. Germline V gives CDR1 SGDLS, CDR2 YYNGEE. With 1 base removed from V and 8 bases from J, the gap between germline ends came to 16 bases.

CDR3 DNA: TGCGCCAGCAGCCAAGTGTTCGTGGGGGGCCAAGAGACCCAGTACTTC. It encodes CASSQVFVGGQETQYF. This chain links TRBV4-1 with TRBJ2-5; the D gene is possibly TRBD2 (6 bases). From germline, CDR1 is MGHRA and CDR2 YSYEKL. The CDR3 spans 16 residues. Trimming stripped 1 base from V and 1 base from J, with 13 bases between.

The chain joins TRBV27 to TRBJ2-7; no clear D. Germline V gene lookup returns CDR1 MNHEY and CDR2 SMNVEV (reference sequence). CDR3 length: 13 residues. Trimming removed 6 bases at V and 3 bases at J, with 12 bases between. DNA for the CDR3: TGTGCCAGCAGCCCGACACTCCACTACGAGCAGTACTTC. This codes for CASSPTLHYEQYF.

The V gene is TRBV20-1, the J gene TRBJ2-5, with D unclear. The germline V gene encodes CDR1 DFQATT and CDR2 SNEGSKA (reference sequence). The CDR3 covers 16 residues. Between the trimmed V and J ends, which lost 0 bases and 1 base, there was a span of 15 bases. The CDR3 loop is CSARDVTARTQETQYF. The CDR3, as DNA: TGCAGTGCTAGAGATGTCACAGCGCGCACCCAAGAGACCCAGTACTTC.

This clonotype was recorded a few times. The chain employs TRBV11-2 and TRBJ2-1, with 10 bases that match TRBD2. Looked up from germline, CDR1 is SGHAT and CDR2 is FQNNGV. J gave up 0 bases and V 5 bases, and 16 bases lay outside the gene matches. The CDR3 runs 20 residues. The CDR3 loop is CASSEGGVLAGPSSYNEQFF. In DNA, the CDR3 is TGTGCCAGCAGCGAGGGGGGGGTACTAGCGGGGCCAAGCTCCTACAATGAGCAGTTCTTC.

In this sample, this clonotype turned up a few times. The V call is TRBV4-1, the J call TRBJ1-2; 7 bases match TRBD1. The CDR3 is 15 residues long. CDR1 and CDR2 from the germline V gene are MGHRA and YSYEKL. J was trimmed by 8 bases and V by 0 bases; bases with no gene match: 9. The CDR3: CASSQDERGLGGYTF. CDR3 DNA: TGCGCCAGCAGCCAAGACGAGAGGGGGCTTGGGGGCTACACCTTC.

In this sample, this clonotype turned up a few times. The chain couples TRBV29-1 to TRBJ2-5, with D possibly matching TRBD1 (5 bases). The CDR3 length is 14 residues. Trimming took off 3 bases at V and 4 bases at J, with 15 bases between the two ends. The V gene's germline CDR1 is SQVTM and CDR2 ANQGSEA. The CDR3 loop reads CSVEKVGHLETQYF. In nucleotides, the CDR3 is TGCAGCGTTGAGAAAGTTGGACATCTAGAGACCCAGTACTTC.

This clonotype was detected only a few times. The CDR3 region has the DNA TGTGCCAGCAGCGGACCGAGGGCTGGGGCCAACGTCCTGACTTTC. It yields the protein CASSGPRAGANVLTF. This rearrangement joins TRBV7-2 to TRBJ2-6, with D perhaps matching TRBD2 (5 bases). Trimming pared 5 bases from V and 2 bases from J, leaving 10 bases between. The CDR3 has 15 residues. Germline CDR1 reads SGHTA; CDR2 reads FQGNSA.

Written as DNA, the CDR3 is TGCGCCAGCAGCCAAGCAGGCGGGACAGGGCAAGAGACCCAGTACTTC. Its translation is CASSQAGGTGQETQYF. The genes are TRBV4-1 and TRBJ2-5, with TRBD1 matching 9 bases. CDR1 MGHRA and CDR2 YSYEKL come from the germline V gene. The CDR3 runs to 16 residues. J lost 2 bases, V lost 1 base, and 5 bases had no gene match.

This chain joins TRBV4-2 and TRBJ1-6; no reliable D call. With 2 bases removed from V and 0 bases from J, the gap between germline ends came to 8 bases. The CDR3 consists of 16 residues. CDR1 is LGHNA and CDR2 is YNFKEQ in the germline V gene. DNA of the CDR3: TGTGCCAGCAGCCAAAACCTCAACTCCTATAATTCACCCCTCCACTTT. Its translation: CASSQNLNSYNSPLHF.

This clonotype has more than one count but fewer than ten. The V call is TRBV6-5, the J call TRBJ1-4; a weak D match, TRBD1 (5 bases). The CDR3 contains 14 residues. The V and J ends lost 3 bases and 6 bases respectively, with 11 bases between them. The germline V gene encodes CDR1 MNHEY and CDR2 SVGAGI. CDR3 sequence reads: CASSYIRGDEKLFF. The CDR3 DNA follows: TGTGCCAGCAGTTATATTCGAGGGGATGAAAAACTGTTTTTT.

This clonotype was picked up many times. This chain connects TRBV11-1 to TRBJ2-1; 13 nucleotides align to TRBD2. Germline V gene lookup returns CDR1 SGHAT and CDR2 FQDESV (reference sequence). Trimming removed 5 bases from V and 8 bases from J; junction bases left unmatched: 6. This CDR3 has 15 amino acids. The DNA of the CDR3 is TGTGCCAGCAGCGACACTAGCGGGGGGGTCGATGAGCAGTTCTTC. Translation: CASSDTSGGVDEQFF.

Only a few counts were recorded for this clonotype. This rearrangement joins TRBV20-1 to TRBJ1-2; D remains ambiguous. The V end lost 1 base, the J end lost 8 bases, and 14 bases lay between the germline ends. CDR3 length: 13 amino acids. Germline V gene sequence: CDR1 DFQATT, CDR2 SNEGSKA (reference sequence). CDR3 residues: CSARAEPPGGYTF. The CDR3 DNA reads as TGCAGTGCTAGAGCCGAACCCCCCGGGGGCTACACCTTC.